This T cell receptor (beta chain) comes out of a study of response to subunit inactivated influenza vaccine. Study-level results: It was the authors' suggestion that each seasonal influenza vaccination recruits few new T cells.

This clonotype has a handful of counts. The antigen is undetermined. V lost 3 bases and J lost 1; bases outside the gene matches: 4. This CDR3 region has 17 residues. CDR1 and CDR2 from the germline V gene are SGDLS and YYNGEE. In TCRdb, the RT-PCR reads were re-called with MiXCR into one record per CDR3 protein. The sample consists of about 780,000 distinct CDR3 sequences, about a fifth of them appearing once. The sample was PBMCs from blood, taken roughly 5 days after vaccination. V gene TRBV9 combines with J gene TRBJ2-2; TRBD2 matches at 12 bases. This TCR derives from a man aged 50 to 60 who received an inactivated influenza vaccine. The CDR3 region is CASSARLAGVNTGELFF. The CDR3 DNA follows: TGTGCCAGCAGCGCCCGACTAGCGGGGGTGAACACCGGGGAGCTGTTTTTT.